This T cell receptor (beta chain) is from a study of technical replicates of blood from four donors. Assay used: immunoSEQ multiplex PCR; TCRdb lists only in-frame clones, some missing. The sample lists tens of thousands of clones; more than 85% were seen once. The CDR3 runs to 15 residues. Germline V CDR1 and CDR2: MNHEY, SMNVEV (reference sequence). Trimming shortened V by 5 bases and J by 0 bases, and 11 bases separated the two germline ends. Sequencing used PBMCs. The V call is TRBV27, the J call TRBJ1-3; D remains unclear. The receptor was isolated from a human donor in good health. Some clones in this sample may be carry-over from other donors' samples. The CDR3 sequence: CASSPDGFSGNTIYF. The CDR3 DNA reads as TGTGCCAGCAGTCCAGACGGGTTCTCTGGAAACACCATATATTTT.